These 13 T cell receptor beta chains originate from one sample sequenced in a study of cytomegalovirus exposure and HLA in healthy donors (dated by TCRdb to 2016 to 2017). The library was built by means of the immunoSEQ multiplex PCR assay. For the multiplex PCR, a mixture combining 60 forward primers for TCR Vbeta segments and 13 reverse primers for TCR Jbeta segments was used. The source is immuneACCESS, and TCRdb retained only in-frame sequences with V and J called. Part of the clones is not carried over; for the studies checked, unresolved V genes explain less than half of this, and the remainder is unexplained. The sample's clone listing holds approximately 110,000 clones. The ten biggest clones cover approximately 6.2% of the sample. The sample comprised PBMCs. These receptors were collected from a man aged 35-49 years in good health and CMV-seropositive.

The chain carries TRBV28 and TRBJ2-7; 8 bases match TRBD1. CDR1 MDHEN and CDR2 SYDVKM come from the germline V gene. The J segment lost 6 bases and the V segment lost 6 bases, leaving 7 bases of the junction unmatched. The CDR3 contains 13 residues. The CDR3 nucleotides read TGTGCCAGCAGCCTGACAGGGGTAGGCGAGCAGTACTTC. This translates into CASSLTGVGEQYF.

V is TRBV5-1 and J is TRBJ2-2, with 9 bases aligning to TRBD2. This CDR3 has 15 residues. Germline V gene data show CDR1 as SGHRS and CDR2 as YFSETQ. V shed 5 bases, J shed 1 base, and the junction held 3 bases outside the gene matches. This CDR3 is CASSPTSGNTGELFF. CDR3 bases: TGCGCCAGCAGTCCGACTAGCGGGAACACCGGGGAGCTGTTTTTT.

The rearrangement links TRBV11-2 to TRBJ2-3; D possibly corresponds to TRBD1 (8 bases). The CDR3 contains 16 residues. V lost 6 bases, J lost 1 base, and 17 bases lay in between. Germline assignment: CDR1 SGHAT and CDR2 FQNNGV. The CDR3 loop reads CASRDQGAGGTDTQYF. The CDR3 DNA reads as TGTGCCAGCAGGGATCAGGGGGCGGGAGGCACAGATACGCAGTATTTT. Together with reference TRBV11-2 and TRBJ2-3, the CDR3 gives the full variable domain: EAGVAQSPRYKIIEKRQSVAFWCNPISGHATLYWYQQILGQGPKLLIQFQNNGVVDDSQLPKDRFSAERLKGVDSTLKIQPAKLEDSAVYLCASRDQGAGGTDTQYFGPGTRLTVL.

The chain combines TRBV19 with TRBJ2-2, with 14 bases that match TRBD2. CDR1 is LNHDA and CDR2 is SQIVND in the germline V gene (reference sequence). This CDR3 spans 14 amino acids. After removal of 7 bases from V and 7 bases from J, the junction contained 2 bases not matched to a gene. CDR3 loop: CASTGLAGDGELFF. The CDR3 coding sequence is TGTGCCAGTACGGGACTAGCGGGAGACGGGGAGCTGTTTTTT.

V and J are TRBV19 and TRBJ2-1; TRBD2 agrees at 8 bases. With 2 bases clipped from V and 3 bases from J, the junction kept 3 bases outside the gene matches. The germline CDR1 and CDR2 sequences are LNHDA and SQIVND (reference sequence). The CDR3 sequence is 15 residues long. CDR3 nucleotides: TGTGCCAGTAGTATACAGGCGGGAGGCTACAATGAGCAGTTCTTC. Its protein is CASSIQAGGYNEQFF. The variable domain in full, completed from reference TRBV19 and TRBJ2-1, reads DGGITQSPKYLFRKEGQNVTLSCEQNLNHDAMYWYRQDPGQGLRLIYYSQIVNDFQKGDIAEGYSVSREKKESFPLTVTSAQKNPTAFYLCASSIQAGGYNEQFFGPGTRLTVL.

The chain employs TRBV29-1 and TRBJ2-7; 7 bases match TRBD1. This CDR3 has 14 residues. CDR1 is SQVTM and CDR2 is ANQGSEA in the germline V gene. The ends lost 6 bases at V and 0 bases at J; junction bases unmatched: 8. As DNA, the CDR3 is TGCAGCGTGGTGGACAGGATGGGCTCCTACGAGCAGTACTTC. It translates to CSVVDRMGSYEQYF.

The genes are TRBV5-4 and TRBJ2-2; D is perhaps TRBD1 (5 bases). Per germline, CDR1 SGHNT and CDR2 YYREEE (reference sequence). The ends were cut back, 4 bases at V and 1 base at J, with 11 bases in the middle. The CDR3 sequence is 15 residues long. The CDR3 DNA sequence: TGTGCCAGCAGCCCCGGACACCAGAACACCGGGGAGCTGTTTTTT. Translation: CASSPGHQNTGELFF.

The chain recombines TRBV30 with TRBJ2-5; a weak D match, TRBD2 (5 bases). The DNA end is more similar to TRBJ2-7, so the J call may be wrong. This CDR3 contains 15 residues. CDR1 and CDR2 from the germline V gene are GTSNPN and SVGIG (reference sequence). The CDR3 nucleotides read TGTGCCTGGAGTACCACTAGTTGGGTCTCCTACGAGCAGTACTTC. Its protein is CAWSTTSWVSYEQYF.

The V call is TRBV28, the J call TRBJ1-5, with D maybe TRBD1 (6 bases). The V end was cut by 5 bases, the J end by 5 bases, with 16 bases between. Germline V CDR1 and CDR2: MDHEN, SYDVKM. The CDR3 extends over 15 amino acids. The CDR3: CASSPAQGWDQPQHF. In nucleotides, the CDR3 is TGTGCCAGCAGTCCAGCTCAGGGGTGGGATCAGCCCCAGCATTTT.

The gene calls are TRBV14 and TRBJ2-3; the match to TRBD1 covers 7 bases. Germline lookup yields CDR1 SGHDN and CDR2 FVKESK. Trimming at V came to 0 bases and at J to 2 bases, leaving 5 bases not matched to a gene. The CDR3 totals 16 residues. As DNA, the CDR3 is TGTGCCAGCAGCCAAGACGGGACAGCTAACACAGATACGCAGTATTTT. Protein: CASSQDGTANTDTQYF. Together with reference TRBV14 and TRBJ2-3, the CDR3 gives the full variable domain: EAGVTQFPSHSVIEKGQTVTLRCDPISGHDNLYWYRRVMGKEIKFLLHFVKESKQDESGMPNNRFLAERTGGTYSTLKVQPAELEDSGVYFCASSQDGTANTDTQYFGPGTRLTVL.

The chain couples TRBV25-1 to TRBJ2-3, with D unclear. Germline CDR1 and CDR2: MGHDK and SYGVNS. V lost 0 bases and J lost 4, with 5 bases in between. CDR3 length equals 13 residues. The CDR3 sequence: CASSEYISDTQYF. CDR3 coding DNA: TGTGCCAGCAGTGAATATATCTCAGATACGCAGTATTTT.

V is TRBV4-2 and J is TRBJ2-2; D is undetermined. The CDR3 is 14 amino acids. Germline V gene lookup returns CDR1 LGHNA and CDR2 YNFKEQ. Trimming left V 0 bases short and J 9 bases short, with 11 bases between. The chain's CDR3 is CASSQDLFSRELFF. The CDR3 region has the DNA TGTGCCAGCAGCCAAGATTTGTTTAGCCGGGAGCTGTTTTTT.

This chain's CDR3 is CASSVGGSGPPNTGELFF. CDR3 DNA: TGTGCCAGCAGCGTAGGAGGTAGCGGGCCTCCGAACACCGGGGAGCTGTTTTTT. The V and J genes are TRBV9 and TRBJ2-2; 7 bases are shared with TRBD2. Looked up from germline, CDR1 is SGDLS and CDR2 is YYNGEE. The CDR3 extends over 18 amino acids. V shed 0 bases, J shed 0 bases, and the junction held 8 bases outside the gene matches.